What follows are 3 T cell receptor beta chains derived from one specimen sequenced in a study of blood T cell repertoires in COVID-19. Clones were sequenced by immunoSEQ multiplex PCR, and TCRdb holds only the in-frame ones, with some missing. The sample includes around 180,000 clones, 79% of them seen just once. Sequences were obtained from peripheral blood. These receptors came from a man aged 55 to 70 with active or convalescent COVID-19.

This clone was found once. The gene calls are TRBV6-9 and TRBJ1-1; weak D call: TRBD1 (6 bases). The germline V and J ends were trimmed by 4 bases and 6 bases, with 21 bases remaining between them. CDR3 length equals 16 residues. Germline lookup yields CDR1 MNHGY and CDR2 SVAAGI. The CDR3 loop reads CASSLFPPRTEAEAFF. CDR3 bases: TGTGCCAGCAGTTTATTCCCCCCCCGGACAGAGGCTGAAGCTTTCTTT.

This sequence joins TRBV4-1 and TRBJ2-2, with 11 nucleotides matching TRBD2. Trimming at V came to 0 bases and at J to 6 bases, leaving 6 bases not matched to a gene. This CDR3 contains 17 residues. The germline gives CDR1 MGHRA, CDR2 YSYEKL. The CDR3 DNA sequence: TGCGCCAGCAGCCAAGAGGGGACTAGCGGAAGGCCCGGGGAGCTGTTTTTT. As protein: CASSQEGTSGRPGELFF.

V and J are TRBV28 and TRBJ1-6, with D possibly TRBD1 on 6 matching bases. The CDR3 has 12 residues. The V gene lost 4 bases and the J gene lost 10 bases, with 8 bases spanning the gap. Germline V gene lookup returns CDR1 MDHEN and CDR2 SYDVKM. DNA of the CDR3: TGTGCCAGCAGTTCACAGGGATCACCCCTCCACTTT. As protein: CASSSQGSPLHF. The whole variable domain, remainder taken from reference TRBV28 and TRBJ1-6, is DVKVTQSSRYLVKRTGEKVFLECVQDMDHENMFWYRQDPGLGLRLIYFSYDVKMKEKGDIPEGYSVSREKKERFSLILESASTNQTSMYLCASSSQGSPLHFGNGTRLTVT.